This T cell receptor (beta chain) was observed in a study of early T cells in non-severe SARS-CoV-2 infection. About the study: The chains were unpaired, and the sequenced material was bulk RNA from unsorted whole blood.

With respect to this clonotype: Its antigen is undetermined.

Each single cDNA molecule received a unique molecular identifier. TCRdb recomputed calls from the 5' RACE reads with MiXCR, one row per CDR3 protein. This table has approximately 48,000 distinct CDR3 sequences, about 10% appearing once. Trimming removed 5 bases from V and 3 bases from J, with 1 base in between. Germline V gene data show CDR1 as MDHEN and CDR2 as SYDVKM. The CDR3 sequence is 10 residues long. Study outcomes and limitations: The study's VDJdb matching favored anti-spike CD8 responses and missed private and CD4 specificities.

The source material was whole blood. The TCR sequence derives from an adult who was a healthcare worker with PCR-confirmed SARS-CoV-2 infection or an uninfected control (not recorded which). The rearrangement uses TRBV28 and TRBJ2-5; D ambiguous. CDR3 in amino acids: CASSKETQYF. CDR3 nucleotides: TGTGCCAGCAGTAAAGAGACCCAGTACTTC.